A single sample is the source of the 9 T cell receptor beta chains below, sequenced in a study of regulatory dendritic cells for organ transplantation (dated 2017 in TCRdb). Libraries were made using the immunoSEQ multiplex PCR assay. TCRdb retrieved this table from immuneACCESS and kept in-frame rearrangements only. Not all clones are present; in checked studies, unresolved V genes account for under half, and no reason is known for the remainder. Across this sample there are under 45,000 clones, with about 89% seen only once. In total, the top ten clones hold 0.05% to 0.07% of the sample. Material for sequencing was naive CD4+ T cells from blood. The cell subset or site label corresponds to: CD45RA+ naive T cells. The receptors stem from a human donor in good health.

The chain is built from TRBV2 and TRBJ2-3; D call uncertain. Trimming pared 8 bases from V and 2 bases from J, leaving 20 bases between. Germline assignment: CDR1 SNHLY and CDR2 FYNNEI. The CDR3 is 16 residues long. The chain's CDR3 is CASQKDGQVNTDTQYF. CDR3 bases: TGTGCCAGCCAGAAAGATGGGCAGGTAAACACAGATACGCAGTATTTT.

The chain recombines TRBV6-1 with TRBJ1-5; a weak D match, TRBD1 (5 bases). The CDR3 extends over 17 amino acids. Trimming stripped 4 bases from V and 4 bases from J, with 20 bases between. CDR1 and CDR2 (germline): MNHNS, SASEGT. This chain's CDR3 is CASSAGRDDLANQPQHF. CDR3 bases: TGTGCCAGCAGTGCGGGCCGGGACGACCTTGCGAATCAGCCCCAGCATTTT.

The rearrangement joins TRBV6-6 to TRBJ1-5, with D possibly matching TRBD1 (5 bases). V was pared by 2 bases and J by 2 bases, with 10 bases between. The CDR3 loop spans 15 amino acids. Germline lookup yields CDR1 MNHNY and CDR2 SVGAGI (reference sequence). As DNA, the CDR3 is TGTGCCAGCAGTTACGGGACCGGACGCAATCAGCCCCAGCATTTT. Its protein product is CASSYGTGRNQPQHF.

The V gene is TRBV5-1, the J gene TRBJ2-7; TRBD1 is a possible D gene (6 bases). The CDR3 extends over 18 amino acids. Germline V gene sequence: CDR1 SGHRS, CDR2 YFSETQ. Trimming took off 3 bases at V and 4 bases at J, with 26 bases between the two ends. The CDR3 DNA reads as TGCGCCAGCAGCTATCCGGGAAGGGACCAGGGGTCAAATTACGAGCAGTACTTC. Its translation is CASSYPGRDQGSNYEQYF.

This clone was seen once. The chain's CDR3 is CASSLVGGVYNEQFF. The CDR3 bases are TGTGCCAGCAGTTTAGTTGGCGGGGTTTACAATGAGCAGTTCTTC. This chain joins TRBV27 and TRBJ2-1, with a tentative D call TRBD2 (6 bases). Trimming removed 2 bases at V and 4 bases at J, with 12 bases between. The CDR3 loop spans 15 amino acids. Germline CDR1 is MNHEY and CDR2 is SMNVEV (reference sequence).

The chain uses TRBV6-5 and TRBJ1-5, with D perhaps TRBD1 (5 bases). The germline gives CDR1 MNHEY, CDR2 SVGAGI. Trimming left V 5 bases short and J 8 bases short, with 13 bases between. The CDR3 consists of 13 residues. This CDR3 is CASSEALGEPQHF. The CDR3 nucleotides are TGTGCCAGCAGTGAAGCGCTGGGGGAGCCCCAGCATTTT.

V and J are TRBV10-3 and TRBJ2-3; TRBD1 is a possible D gene (6 bases). V was pared by 4 bases and J by 4 bases, with 15 bases between. CDR1 is ENHRY and CDR2 is SYGVKD in the germline V gene. The CDR3 contains 15 residues. The CDR3 region has the DNA TGTGCCATCAGTGCCTTACAGGGTAAGGCAGATACGCAGTATTTT. Amino acids: CAISALQGKADTQYF.

This clone was recorded once. V usage is TRBV15 and J usage is TRBJ2-7; 7 bases are shared with TRBD1. Germline CDR1 and CDR2: LNHNV and YYDKDF (reference sequence). This CDR3 spans 15 amino acids. J gave up 6 bases and V 4 bases, and 12 bases lay outside the gene matches. Here the CDR3 DNA reads TGTGCCACCAGCACCCTGACAGGGCGTCCCCTCGAGCAGTACTTC. It yields the protein CATSTLTGRPLEQYF. Filled out from reference TRBV15 and TRBJ2-7, the complete variable domain reads DAMVIQNPRYQVTQFGKPVTLSCSQTLNHNVMYWYQQKSSQAPKLLFHYYDKDFNNEADTPDNFQSRRPNTSFCFLDIRSPGLGDTAMYLCATSTLTGRPLEQYFGPGTRLTVT.

The chain joins TRBV5-5 to TRBJ1-2, with D unclear. The germline V gene encodes CDR1 SGHKS and CDR2 YYEKEE (reference sequence). The V gene lost 0 bases and the J gene lost 0 bases, with 6 bases spanning the gap. CDR3 size: 14 residues. The CDR3 sequence: CASSLVPPNYGYTF. DNA for the CDR3: TGTGCCAGCAGCTTGGTGCCCCCTAACTATGGCTACACCTTC.